The entry that follows covers one TCR beta chain sequence. Its antigen is not identified. This CDR3 is built from 14 residues. V was clipped by 2 bases and J by 3 bases, with 10 bases between them. CDR1 is PRHDT, CDR2 FYEKMQ, per germline (reference sequence). The sample belongs to a study of T cell responses to AZD1222 COVID-19 vaccine. The study, taken as a whole, reports: Most donors were white British, females outnumbered males, and clonal diversity was possibly underestimated. Spike as a whole was targeted by vaccine-associated CD4 TCRs, dominant at 160-218 and 743-854. Spike-specific TCR depth and breadth grew after two AZD1222 doses.

The data were produced by immunoSEQ multiplex PCR, yet TCRdb's version contains in-frame clones alone and is incomplete. The sample has approximately 100,000 clones, 90% to 95% seen once. Sequencing used peripheral blood, obtained on day 0 of AZD1222 vaccination. The source of this sequence is an adult in good health. The J gene is TRBJ1-1, the V gene TRBV13; D is perhaps TRBD1 (5 bases). The CDR3 loop reads CASSLFGADTEAFF. CDR3 nucleotides: TGTGCCAGCAGCTTATTTGGGGCAGACACTGAAGCTTTCTTT. Full variable domain (rest looked up from reference TRBV13 and TRBJ1-1): AAGVIQSPRHLIKEKRETATLKCYPIPRHDTVYWYQQGPGQDPQFLISFYEKMQSDKGSIPDRFSAQQFSDYHSELNMSSLELGDSALYFCASSLFGADTEAFFGQGTRLTVV.